Below, one T cell receptor (beta chain) is given with its context. This clonotype was seen a handful of times. Its antigen is not yet known. Per-base qualities were not stored, and no clone one base away is much larger. Explained via the paper, the treatment or condition label denotes: roughly nine-day PBMC culture with coronavirus spike peptide pools or control peptides (ViraFEST assay). The ViraFEST assay was used in the study, in which antigen-specific T cells were expanded with peptide pools and expanded clonotypes were subsequently identified by TCR sequencing. The positive SARS-CoV-2 PCR tests of the convalescent patients were dated from March to December 2020, before the Alpha, Beta and Delta variants emerged in the United States. Each well held two million PBMCs cultured with 9 to 10 ug/ml peptide pools in IMDM containing around 5.5% human AB serum and around 10 IU/ml IL-2. Half of the culture medium was replaced with fresh IL-2-containing medium on days 3 and 7. CD4+ T cells were isolated after approximately ten days of culture through negative selection using the EasySep CD4+ T cell isolation kit. PBMCs were separated from whole blood using Ficoll-Paque Plus gradient centrifugation and then either used fresh or cryopreserved at -140C. In general, triplicate wells were set up for every culture condition.

This sample was taken from a study of vaccination and CD4 T cells after COVID-19 (dated 2022 in TCRdb). About the full investigation: Every convalescent patient had a positive nasal swab PCR test for SARS-CoV-2, with mild disease in several patients and severe disease in one. Control cultures received a CEFX viral epitope pool as the positive control, an HIV-1 Nef peptide pool as the negative control, or no peptide. In over 8 COVID-19 convalescent patients and a handful of infection-naive healthy vaccine recipients, the spike-specific CD4+ TCR repertoire before mRNA vaccination was compared with the repertoire after mRNA vaccination. The convalescent cohort included six males and four females, with two Hispanic individuals, seven Caucasians, two Asians and one multiracial person. Post-COVID blood samples were collected from convalescent patients a median of approximately 93 days after diagnosis, with a range of roughly 30 to 170 days. Participants got two doses of the Pfizer-BioNTech BNT162b2 vaccine (n=8) or two doses of the Moderna mRNA-1273 vaccine (n=2). For stimulating the cultures, overlapping spike peptide pools were used, derived from SARS-CoV-2 as well as from the common cold coronaviruses HCoV-NL63, HCoV-OC43 and HCoV-229E. Post-vaccine blood samples were collected a median of around 2.5 months after the second vaccine dose, ranging from about 13 to 241 days.

CDR1 and CDR2 were assigned from the germline V gene (reference sequence) as DFQATT and SNEGSKA. The CDR3 measures 19 amino acids from cysteine to phenylalanine. The only DNA kept is the CDR3, 57 bases in frame from the first base. Trimming leaves V shorter by 3 bases and J shorter by 0 bases, with the junction holding 16 bases beyond the gene matches. Overall study outcomes, separate from this receptor: In convalescent patients, a median around 84% of post-vaccine SARS-CoV-2-reactive clones were detected only after vaccination, and vaccine-specific priming was suggested by this finding. Relatively few convalescent patients were included in the study, and early timepoints after natural infection were not analyzed. Although the median number of SARS-CoV-2-reactive clonotypes went up from 20 to 25 after infection to 38 after vaccination, the increase was not significant. Of the vaccine-specific clones found in convalescent patients, nearly all (304 of 307) were mono-reactive for SARS-CoV-2 spike instead of being cross-reactive with common cold coronaviruses.

The receptor library was made with PCR. DNA from cultured CD4+ T cells was subjected to TCR sequencing with the Oncomine TCR Beta short-read assay at the Johns Hopkins FTIC core. The QIAamp micro DNA kit was used to extract genomic DNA from the cultured CD4+ T cells. Oncomine TCR Beta libraries from cultured CD4+ T cells were pooled with unique dual indexes and sequenced on an Illumina iSeq 100. The authors processed their data as follows. Non-productive sequences were removed, and CDR3s not starting with C, not ending with F or W, or shorter than 7 amino acids were discarded. Antigen-specific clonotypes were identified with the MANAFEST web application by comparing peptide-stimulated wells with reference and other culture wells. To be called positive, a clone needed an FDR below 0.05, an odds ratio above 5, and a productive frequency above 0.1% in at least two of three replicate wells. Clonotypes that were significantly expanded in both SARS-CoV-2 spike wells and at least one common cold coronavirus spike condition were defined as cross-reactive. Using R version 3.6.1, CDR3 homology was evaluated through Levenshtein distances (stringdist) along with unrooted phylogenetic trees (ape). TCRdb applied fastp at Q25 and MiXCR to the public reads, then kept only in-frame beta chains. One record per CDR3 amino acid sequence lists the most common genes and DNA. The V and J calls follow TCRdb's processing rather than the paper's. For this sample the table gives around 21,000 distinct CDR3 sequences, of which approximately 50% were detected only once. Together, the top ten hold about 10% of the sample.

This clonotype was obtained from a human donor who had recovered from COVID-19. The source material was CD4+ T cells from blood, cultured in vitro. Here the chain combines TRBV20-1 and TRBJ2-1, and 8 junctional nucleotides match TRBD2. This receptor carries the CDR3 CSARQRISGNYRSYNEQFF. The nucleotides are TGCAGTGCTAGGCAGCGTATTAGCGGGAACTACCGCTCCTACAATGAGCAGTTCTTC.